The source of this T cell receptor beta chain is a study of siplizumab effects on memory and regulatory T cells. To note about this clone: What it binds is not known.

This CDR3 region has 14 residues. The study's findings and limits: Under siplizumab, alloreactive sequences traced to unstimulated CD4+ memory cells were significantly reduced. For mappable alloreactive CD4+ clones, the mean Treg-derived fraction was approximately 70% with siplizumab and around 27% in controls. Proliferating siplizumab-culture Treg suppressive function went unconfirmed.

Some clones are missing from TCRdb's copy, which holds only in-frame ones; the method was immunoSEQ multiplex PCR. This sample yields some 96,000 clones, of which 91% are seen a single time; over 0.12% belongs to the top ten. This receptor was obtained from a human donor in good health. Sequenced sample: CD4+ T cells sorted from blood. This chain connects TRBV1 to TRBJ2-3. TRBV1 is assigned pseudogene status. The CDR3 bases are TGCACCAGCAGCCATATTAGGGAAAGAGATACGCAGTATTTT. It is translated as CTSSHIRERDTQYF.